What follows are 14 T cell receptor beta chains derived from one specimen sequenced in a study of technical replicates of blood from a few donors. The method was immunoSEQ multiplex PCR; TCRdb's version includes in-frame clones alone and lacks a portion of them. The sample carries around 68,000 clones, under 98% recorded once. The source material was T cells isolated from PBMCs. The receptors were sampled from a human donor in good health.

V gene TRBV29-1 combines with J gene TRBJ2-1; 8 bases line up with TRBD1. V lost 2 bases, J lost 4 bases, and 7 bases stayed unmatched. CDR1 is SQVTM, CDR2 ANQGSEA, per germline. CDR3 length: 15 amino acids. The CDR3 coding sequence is TGCAGCGTTGAAAAGGGGACAGGAATGTACAATGAGCAGTTCTTC. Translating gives CSVEKGTGMYNEQFF.

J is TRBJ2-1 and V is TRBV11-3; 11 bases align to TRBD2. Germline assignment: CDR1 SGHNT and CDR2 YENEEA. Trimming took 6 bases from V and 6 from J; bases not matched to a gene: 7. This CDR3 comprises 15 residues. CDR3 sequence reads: CASSKLAGDFNEQFF. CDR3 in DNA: TGTGCCAGCAGTAAACTAGCGGGAGATTTCAATGAGCAGTTCTTC.

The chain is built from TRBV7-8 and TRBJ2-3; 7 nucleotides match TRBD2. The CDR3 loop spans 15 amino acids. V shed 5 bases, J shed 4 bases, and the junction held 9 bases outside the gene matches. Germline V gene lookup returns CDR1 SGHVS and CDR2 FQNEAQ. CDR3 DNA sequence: TGTGCCAGCAGCCTCGGGACTACGGAGGCAGATACGCAGTATTTT. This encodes CASSLGTTEADTQYF.

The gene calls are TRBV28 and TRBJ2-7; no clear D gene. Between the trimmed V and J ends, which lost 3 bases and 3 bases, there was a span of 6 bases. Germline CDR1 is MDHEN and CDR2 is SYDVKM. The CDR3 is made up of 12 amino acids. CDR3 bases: TGTGCCAGCAGTTTTATCCGCTACGAGCAGTACTTC. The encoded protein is CASSFIRYEQYF.

The CDR3 loop reads CASSPGQGGGSYGYTF. Here the CDR3 DNA reads TGCGCCAGCAGCCCCGGACAGGGAGGGGGTTCCTATGGCTACACCTTC. This rearrangement joins TRBV4-3 to TRBJ1-2; 8 bases fit TRBD1. The CDR3 covers 16 residues. The J segment lost 4 bases and the V segment lost 4 bases, leaving 11 bases of the junction unmatched. Germline CDR1 and CDR2: LGHNA and YSLEER.

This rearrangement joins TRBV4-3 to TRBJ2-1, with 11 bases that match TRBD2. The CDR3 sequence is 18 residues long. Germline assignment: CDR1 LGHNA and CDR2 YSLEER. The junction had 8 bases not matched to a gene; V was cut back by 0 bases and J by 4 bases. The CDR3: CASSQDTSGTSGYNEQFF. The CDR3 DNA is TGCGCCAGCAGCCAAGACACCTCCGGGACTAGCGGTTACAATGAGCAGTTCTTC.

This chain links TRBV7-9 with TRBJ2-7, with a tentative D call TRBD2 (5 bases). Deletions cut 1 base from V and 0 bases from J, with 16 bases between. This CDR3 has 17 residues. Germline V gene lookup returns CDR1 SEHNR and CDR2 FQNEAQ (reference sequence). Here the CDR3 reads CASSLDRGRPGSYEQYF. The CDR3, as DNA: TGTGCCAGCAGCTTAGACCGAGGGCGACCTGGCTCCTACGAGCAGTACTTC.

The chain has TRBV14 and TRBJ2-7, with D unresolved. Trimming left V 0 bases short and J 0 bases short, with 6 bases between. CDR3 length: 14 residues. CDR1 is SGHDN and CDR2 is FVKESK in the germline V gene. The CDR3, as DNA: TGTGCCAGCAGCCAAGAGTACGGCTCCTACGAGCAGTACTTC. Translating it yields CASSQEYGSYEQYF. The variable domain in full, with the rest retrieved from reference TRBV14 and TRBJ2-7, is EAGVTQFPSHSVIEKGQTVTLRCDPISGHDNLYWYRRVMGKEIKFLLHFVKESKQDESGMPNNRFLAERTGGTYSTLKVQPAELEDSGVYFCASSQEYGSYEQYFGPGTRLTVT.

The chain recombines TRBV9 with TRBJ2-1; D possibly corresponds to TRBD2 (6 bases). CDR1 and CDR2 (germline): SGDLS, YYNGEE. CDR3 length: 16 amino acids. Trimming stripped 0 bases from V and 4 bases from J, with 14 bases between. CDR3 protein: CASSVGLSGLYNEQFF. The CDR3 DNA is TGTGCCAGCAGCGTAGGACTTTCGGGACTGTACAATGAGCAGTTCTTC. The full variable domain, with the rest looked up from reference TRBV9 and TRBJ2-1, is DSGVTQTPKHLITATGQRVTLRCSPRSGDLSVYWYQQSLDQGLQFLIQYYNGEERAKGNILERFSAQQFPDLHSELNLSSLELGDSALYFCASSVGLSGLYNEQFFGPGTRLTVL.

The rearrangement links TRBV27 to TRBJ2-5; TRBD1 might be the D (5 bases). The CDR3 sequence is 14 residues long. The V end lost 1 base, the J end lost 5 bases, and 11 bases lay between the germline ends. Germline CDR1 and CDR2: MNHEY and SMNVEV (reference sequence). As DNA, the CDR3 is TGTGCCAGCAGTTTATACCAGGGTGGGGAGACCCAGTACTTC. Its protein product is CASSLYQGGETQYF.

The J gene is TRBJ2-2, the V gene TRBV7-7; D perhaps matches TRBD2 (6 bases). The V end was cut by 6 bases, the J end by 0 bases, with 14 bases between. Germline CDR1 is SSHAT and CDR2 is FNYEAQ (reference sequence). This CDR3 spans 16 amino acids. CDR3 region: CASRTGAATNTGELFF. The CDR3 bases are TGTGCCAGCAGGACGGGAGCCGCGACGAACACCGGGGAGCTGTTTTTT.

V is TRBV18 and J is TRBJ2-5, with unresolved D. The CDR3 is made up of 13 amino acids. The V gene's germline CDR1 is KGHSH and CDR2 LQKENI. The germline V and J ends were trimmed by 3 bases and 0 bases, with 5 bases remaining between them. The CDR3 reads CASSPPDQETQYF. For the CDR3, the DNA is TGTGCCAGCTCACCTCCGGACCAAGAGACCCAGTACTTC.

The CDR3 sequence is CASSFSSGDLQETQYF. The DNA of the CDR3 is TGTGCCAGCAGTTTCTCTAGCGGGGACCTCCAAGAGACCCAGTACTTC. The rearrangement joins TRBV27 to TRBJ2-5, with TRBD2 matching over 9 bases. J gave up 1 base and V 3 bases, and 6 bases lay outside the gene matches. The germline gives CDR1 MNHEY, CDR2 SMNVEV (reference sequence). This CDR3 is built from 16 residues.

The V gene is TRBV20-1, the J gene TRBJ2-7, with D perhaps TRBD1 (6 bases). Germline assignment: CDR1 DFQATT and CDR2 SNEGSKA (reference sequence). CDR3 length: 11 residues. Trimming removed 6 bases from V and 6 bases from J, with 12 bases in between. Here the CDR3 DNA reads TGCAGTGCGGGGGCCTTGGGCGAGCAGTACTTC. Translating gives CSAGALGEQYF.